This TCR beta chain was sequenced during a study of OX40 agonist ivuxolimab in advanced cancers. Overall study results and limits: Compared with CD4+, CD8+ T cells on average had more expanded clones.

This table comes from immunoSEQ multiplex PCR, and its TCRdb copy is limited to in-frame clones, with some not included. The sample consists of under 90,000 clones, around 85% of them appearing once. Points on this clone: The antigen remains unidentified.

The V and J ends lost 0 bases and 1 base respectively, with 15 bases between them. This CDR3 region has 17 residues. The sample consisted of CD4+ or CD8+ T cells sorted from blood, taken in a trial of the OX40 agonist ivuxolimab. The clonotype was recovered from an adult with an advanced solid tumor such as melanoma, head and neck, liver or kidney cancer. This chain links TRBV23-1 with TRBJ1-1; D unresolved. TRBV23-1 is placed among ORFs of uncertain function. CDR3 sequence reads: CASSQSWGFLGNTEAFF. CDR3 nucleotide sequence: TGCGCCAGCAGTCAATCTTGGGGTTTTCTCGGGAACACTGAAGCTTTCTTT.